A single sample gave rise to the 21 T cell receptor beta chains below, sequenced in a study of OX40 agonist ivuxolimab in advanced cancers. Library preparation was by the immunoSEQ multiplex PCR assay. TCRdb retrieved this table from immuneACCESS and kept in-frame rearrangements only. Not all clones are present; in checked studies, unresolved V genes account for under half, and no reason is known for the remainder. The sample table holds about 48,000 clones, of which roughly 89% were seen once. The top ten constitute roughly 48% of the sample. Sequences were derived from CD4+ or CD8+ T cells sorted from blood, sampled in a trial of the OX40 agonist ivuxolimab. These receptors were collected from an adult with an advanced solid tumor such as melanoma, head and neck, liver or kidney cancer.

This clone appeared once. This rearrangement joins TRBV6-5 to TRBJ1-6; 7 positions agree with TRBD1. Germline CDR1 and CDR2: MNHEY and SVGAGI. The CDR3 is made up of 14 amino acids. V lost 8 bases to trimming and J lost 3 bases; unmatched junction nucleotides: 4. CDR3: CASSDRNYNSPLHF. The CDR3 coding sequence is TGTGCCAGCTCGGACAGGAACTATAATTCACCCCTCCACTTT.

The genes are TRBV27 and TRBJ1-1, with TRBD1 as a possible D gene (5 bases). This CDR3 region has 14 residues. Per the germline V gene, CDR1 is MNHEY and CDR2 is SMNVEV (reference sequence). Trimming left V 7 bases short and J 4 bases short, with 16 bases between. The CDR3 region has the DNA TGTGCCAGCAATATGAGGGGCGCAGGCACTGAAGCTTTCTTT. Its translation is CASNMRGAGTEAFF.

V usage is TRBV7-9 and J usage is TRBJ2-1, with D uncertain. Per germline, CDR1 SEHNR and CDR2 FQNEAQ (reference sequence). This CDR3 region has 14 residues. V lost 5 bases, J lost 6 bases, and 14 bases lay in between. CDR3 sequence reads: CASSLGSMGNEQFF. The CDR3 region has the DNA TGTGCCAGCAGCCTGGGATCCATGGGCAATGAGCAGTTCTTC.

This rearrangement joins TRBV19 to TRBJ1-6, with a weak D call TRBD1 (5 bases). Trimming removed 10 bases at V and 5 bases at J, with 12 bases between. This CDR3 has 13 amino acids. Looked up from germline, CDR1 is LNHDA and CDR2 is SQIVND (reference sequence). CDR3 in DNA: TGTGCCACTCTGGGGCAGAATAATTCACCCCTCCACTTT. This translates into CATLGQNNSPLHF. Full variable domain (missing parts from reference TRBV19 and TRBJ1-6): DGGITQSPKYLFRKEGQNVTLSCEQNLNHDAMYWYRQDPGQGLRLIYYSQIVNDFQKGDIAEGYSVSREKKESFPLTVTSAQKNPTAFYLCATLGQNNSPLHFGNGTRLTVT.

V and J are TRBV27 and TRBJ2-6; 8 bases match TRBD1. V was pared by 4 bases and J by 2 bases, with 7 bases of the junction left unmatched. The CDR3 has 17 amino acids. Germline V gene data show CDR1 as MNHEY and CDR2 as SMNVEV (reference sequence). The CDR3 nucleotides are TGTGCCAGCAGTTCTCCAGGGGGCCCACCTGGGGCCAACGTCCTGACTTTC. Translating it yields CASSSPGGPPGANVLTF.

This chain connects TRBV6-1 to TRBJ2-7; unclear D gene. Germline V gene data show CDR1 as MNHNS and CDR2 as SASEGT. Trimming stripped 1 base from V and 0 bases from J, with 10 bases between. The CDR3 covers 15 residues. CDR3 loop: CASSEVGSSSYEQYF. Written as DNA, the CDR3 is TGTGCCAGCAGTGAAGTCGGTAGCAGCTCCTACGAGCAGTACTTC.

The V gene is TRBV5-4, the J gene TRBJ2-7; D gene unclear. The V gene lost 0 bases and the J gene lost 7 bases, with 14 bases spanning the gap. This CDR3 contains 14 residues. In germline, CDR1 is SGHNT, CDR2 YYREEE (reference sequence). CDR3 residues: CASSLALGTLEQYF. Written as DNA, the CDR3 is TGTGCCAGCAGCTTGGCCCTGGGCACCTTGGAGCAGTACTTC. Drawing the rest from reference TRBV5-4 and TRBJ2-7, the complete variable domain is ETGVTQSPTHLIKTRGQQVTLRCSSQSGHNTVSWYQQALGQGPQFIFQYYREEENGRGNFPPRFSGLQFPNYSSELNVNALELDDSALYLCASSLALGTLEQYFGPGTRLTVT.

The chain uses TRBV5-3 and TRBJ1-3; D perhaps matches TRBD1 (6 bases). TRBV5-3 qualifies as an ORF whose function is uncertain. The CDR3 is 15 residues long. V was shortened by 0 bases and J by 4 bases, with 11 bases between the two germline ends. In nucleotides, the CDR3 is TGTGCCAGAAGCTTGGGCAGGGGCTACGGAAACACCATATATTTT. This encodes CARSLGRGYGNTIYF.

The chain recombines TRBV25-1 with TRBJ1-4; no clear D gene. Germline loops: CDR1 MGHDK, CDR2 SYGVNS. V was shortened by 5 bases and J by 1 base, with 11 bases between the two germline ends. The CDR3 is 15 residues long. For the CDR3, the DNA is TGTGCCAGCAGTTCTATGGACGGAACTAATGAAAAACTGTTTTTT. Amino acid sequence: CASSSMDGTNEKLFF.

This clone appeared a few times. The CDR3 here is CAKVYPAYGYTF. Here the CDR3 DNA reads TGTGCCAAAGTCTATCCTGCCTATGGCTACACCTTC. The chain has TRBV2 and TRBJ1-2, with unresolved D. There are 12 residues in the CDR3. V was shortened by 10 bases and J by 4 bases, with 13 bases between the two germline ends. CDR1 is SNHLY and CDR2 is FYNNEI in the germline V gene.

This chain joins TRBV5-6 and TRBJ2-1, with 9 bases aligning to TRBD2. This CDR3 region has 15 residues. Germline V gives CDR1 SGHDT, CDR2 YYEEEE. V shed 0 bases, J shed 8 bases, and the junction held 6 bases outside the gene matches. The CDR3 DNA reads TGTGCCAGCAGCTTGGAGTTAGCGGGGGTTGATGAGCAGTTCTTC. Translated, it gives CASSLELAGVDEQFF.

The count of this clone is one. The chain couples TRBV28 to TRBJ1-5, with 10 bases fitting TRBD1. The CDR3 spans 16 residues. J gave up 5 bases and V 6 bases, and 10 bases lay outside the gene matches. Germline V gene lookup returns CDR1 MDHEN and CDR2 SYDVKM. The CDR3 DNA is TGTGCCAGCAGCGATGAACCTGGACAGGGGGATCAGCCCCAGCATTTT. It codes for CASSDEPGQGDQPQHF.

J is TRBJ1-4 and V is TRBV11-2, with TRBD1 matching over 7 bases. Germline V gene sequence: CDR1 SGHAT, CDR2 FQNNGV. The junction had 7 bases not matched to a gene; V was cut back by 3 bases and J by 0 bases. The CDR3 runs 17 residues. CDR3 residues: CASSFGTERSTNEKLFF. The CDR3, as DNA: TGTGCCAGCAGCTTCGGGACAGAGAGGTCAACTAATGAAAAACTGTTTTTT.

This chain links TRBV28 with TRBJ1-1, with 7 bases fitting TRBD1. Germline V lookup: CDR1 MDHEN, CDR2 SYDVKM. V gave up 4 bases and J gave up 0 bases; unmatched junction bases: 2. The CDR3 has 14 residues. The CDR3 DNA reads TGTGCCAGCAGTTCGGGACAGATGAACACTGAAGCTTTCTTT. Amino acids: CASSSGQMNTEAFF.

The chain employs TRBV7-9 and TRBJ2-3; D is unclear. Trimming pared 8 bases from V and 2 bases from J, leaving 5 bases between. This CDR3 region has 11 residues. Germline CDR1 is SEHNR and CDR2 is FQNEAQ (reference sequence). Here the CDR3 DNA reads TGTGCCAGCGAGAACACAGATACGCAGTATTTT. Its protein is CASENTDTQYF.

This clone was seen a few times. The J gene is TRBJ2-7, the V gene TRBV6-1; D uncertain. Trimming shortened V by 6 bases and J by 5 bases, and 17 bases separated the two germline ends. The CDR3 consists of 14 residues. The germline CDR1 and CDR2 sequences are MNHNS and SASEGT. As DNA, the CDR3 is TGTGCCAGCAGAGACCAGGCGTACTTGAACGAGCAGTACTTC. Protein product: CASRDQAYLNEQYF.

The genes are TRBV6-6 and TRBJ1-4; tentative D call: TRBD1 (6 bases). The germline V gene has CDR1 MNHNY and CDR2 SVGAGI (reference sequence). This CDR3 has 15 amino acids. V was cut by 5 bases and J by 4 bases, with 14 bases left in between. The DNA of the CDR3 is TGTGCCAGCAGTCCATTTCAGGGGTTTAATGAAAAACTGTTTTTT. Translating it yields CASSPFQGFNEKLFF.

V and J are TRBV7-3 and TRBJ1-1; the match to TRBD1 covers 9 bases. With V trimmed by 1 base and J by 0 bases, 9 bases remained unmatched. CDR3 size: 18 residues. The germline gives CDR1 SGHTA, CDR2 FQGTGA. The CDR3, as DNA: TGTGCCAGCAGCTTAAGCGGACAGGGGCCTAGGATGAACACTGAAGCTTTCTTT. Its protein is CASSLSGQGPRMNTEAFF.

Points on this clone: This specimen includes other DNA sequences encoding the same CDR3. The chain has TRBV28 and TRBJ1-5; D gene ambiguous. The CDR3 length is 11 residues. Germline assignment: CDR1 MDHEN and CDR2 SYDVKM. With 1 base removed from V and 6 bases from J, the gap between germline ends came to 1 base. The CDR3 is CASSLSQPQHF. The CDR3 DNA follows: TGTGCCAGCAGTTTATCTCAGCCCCAGCATTTT.

The chain couples TRBV7-9 to TRBJ2-7; D gene unclear. V was shortened by 5 bases and J by 2 bases, with 19 bases between the two germline ends. Per the germline V gene, CDR1 is SEHNR and CDR2 is FQNEAQ (reference sequence). The CDR3 is 16 residues long. The CDR3 coding sequence is TGTGCCAGCAGCCAGTCCCCCTCGTTAGTTCCCTACGAGCAGTACTTC. Translation: CASSQSPSLVPYEQYF.

The rearrangement links TRBV11-2 to TRBJ2-7; D unresolved. The CDR3 spans 13 residues. V was shortened by 4 bases and J by 5 bases, with 12 bases between the two germline ends. Germline assignment: CDR1 SGHAT and CDR2 FQNNGV. CDR3: CASSSDMSHEQYF. CDR3 DNA: TGTGCCAGCAGCTCAGACATGTCCCACGAGCAGTACTTC.